This T cell receptor (beta chain) originates from a study of blood T cell repertoires in COVID-19. In the original workflow: The assay estimated nucleated cells by amplifying reference gene primers. The protocol was immunoSEQ multiplex PCR, while the TCRdb copy is restricted to in-frame clones and leaves out a portion. D and trimming come from the DNA, and the V and J calls and clone size come from that table. The table shows around 450,000 clones, with roughly 87% occurring only once. V was clipped by 5 bases and J by 1 base, with 8 bases between them. Germline assignment: CDR1 LNHDA and CDR2 SQIVND (reference sequence). The CDR3 is 13 amino acids.

The sequence was obtained from a woman under 30 who had recovered from COVID-19. This chain links TRBV19 with TRBJ1-1; D remains unclear. Input material: PBMCs or T cells enriched from blood (not recorded which). CDR3 sequence reads: CASSSQRNTEAFF. The CDR3 DNA follows: TGTGCCAGTAGTTCACAGAGGAACACTGAAGCTTTCTTT. The variable domain in full, completed from reference TRBV19 and TRBJ1-1, reads DGGITQSPKYLFRKEGQNVTLSCEQNLNHDAMYWYRQDPGQGLRLIYYSQIVNDFQKGDIAEGYSVSREKKESFPLTVTSAQKNPTAFYLCASSSQRNTEAFFGQGTRLTVV.